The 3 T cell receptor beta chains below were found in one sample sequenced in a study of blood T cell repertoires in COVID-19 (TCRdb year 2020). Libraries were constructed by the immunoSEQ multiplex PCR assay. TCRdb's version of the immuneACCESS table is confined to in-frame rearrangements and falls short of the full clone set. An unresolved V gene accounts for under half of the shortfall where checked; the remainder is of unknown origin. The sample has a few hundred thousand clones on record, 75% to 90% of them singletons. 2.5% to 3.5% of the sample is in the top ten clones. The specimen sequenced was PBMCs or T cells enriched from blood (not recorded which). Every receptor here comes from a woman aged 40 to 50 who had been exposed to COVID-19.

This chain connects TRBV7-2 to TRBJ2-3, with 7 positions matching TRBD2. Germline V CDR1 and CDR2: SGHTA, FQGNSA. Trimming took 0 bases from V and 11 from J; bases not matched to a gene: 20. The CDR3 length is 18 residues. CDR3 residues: CASSLARGGMAGEVRQYF. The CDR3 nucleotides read TGTGCCAGCAGCTTAGCGCGGGGCGGGATGGCGGGGGAGGTTAGGCAGTATTTT.

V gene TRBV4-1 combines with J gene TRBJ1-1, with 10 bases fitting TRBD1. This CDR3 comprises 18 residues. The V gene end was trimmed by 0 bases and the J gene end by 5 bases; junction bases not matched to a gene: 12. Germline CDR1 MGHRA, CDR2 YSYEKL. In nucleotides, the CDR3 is TGCGCCAGCAGCCAAGAACGGGGGACAGGGGACCTGTGGACTGAAGCTTTCTTT. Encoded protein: CASSQERGTGDLWTEAFF.

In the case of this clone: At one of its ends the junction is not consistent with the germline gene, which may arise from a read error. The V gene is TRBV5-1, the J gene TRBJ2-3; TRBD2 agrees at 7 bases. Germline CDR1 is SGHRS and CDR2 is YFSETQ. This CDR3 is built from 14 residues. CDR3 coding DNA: TGTGCCAGCAGCCCCAGACTAGCCGCAGATACGCAGTATTTT. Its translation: CASSPRLAADTQYF.